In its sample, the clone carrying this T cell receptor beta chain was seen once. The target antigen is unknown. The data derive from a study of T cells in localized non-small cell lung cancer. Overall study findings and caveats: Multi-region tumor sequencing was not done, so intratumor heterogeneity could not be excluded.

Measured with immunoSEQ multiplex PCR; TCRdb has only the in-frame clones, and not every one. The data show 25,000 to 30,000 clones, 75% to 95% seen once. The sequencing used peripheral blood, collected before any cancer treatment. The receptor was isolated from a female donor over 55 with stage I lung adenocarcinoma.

CDR3: CASSYGGLAGHYEQYF. The CDR3 region has the DNA TGTGCCAGCAGTTACGGAGGACTAGCGGGACACTACGAGCAGTACTTC. The chain uses TRBV6-5 and TRBJ2-7, with 12 bases aligning to TRBD2. The CDR3 is made up of 16 amino acids. After removal of 2 bases from V and 3 bases from J, the junction contained 5 bases not matched to a gene. The V gene's germline CDR1 is MNHEY and CDR2 SVGAGI.